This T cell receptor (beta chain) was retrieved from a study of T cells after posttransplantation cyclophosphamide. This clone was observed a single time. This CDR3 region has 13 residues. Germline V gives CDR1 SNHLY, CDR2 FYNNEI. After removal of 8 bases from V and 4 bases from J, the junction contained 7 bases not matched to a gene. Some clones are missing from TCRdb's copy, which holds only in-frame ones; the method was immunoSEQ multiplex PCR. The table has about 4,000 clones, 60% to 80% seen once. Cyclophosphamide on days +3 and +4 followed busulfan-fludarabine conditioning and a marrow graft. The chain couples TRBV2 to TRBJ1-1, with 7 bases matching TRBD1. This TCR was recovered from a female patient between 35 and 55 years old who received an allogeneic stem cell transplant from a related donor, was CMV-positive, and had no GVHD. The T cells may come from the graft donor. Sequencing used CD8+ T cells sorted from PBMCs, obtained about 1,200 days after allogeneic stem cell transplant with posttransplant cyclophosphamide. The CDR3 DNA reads TGTGCCAGCCAAAATACAGGGGCCACTGAAGCTTTCTTT. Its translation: CASQNTGATEAFF.